Listed below are T cell receptor beta chains from one sample, sequenced in a study of blood T cell repertoires in COVID-19. Sequenced by immunoSEQ multiplex PCR; TCRdb stores in-frame clones only, minus some. The profile shows 100,000 or so clones, less than 90% of them singletons. Sequenced material: peripheral blood. The receptors originated from a man in his 60s with acute or convalescent COVID-19. CDR3s include the opening cysteine and the closing phenylalanine or tryptophan. The D gene is left open where the match is weak. Clone size is stated in some rows and not others, as once, few, many or a class when expanded.

CASSGEGYTF TGTGCCAGCAGCGGAGAGGGCTACACCTTC TRBJ1-2 - - TRBV21-1
CASSLRADSYEQYF TGTGCCAGCAGCCTCCGCGCGGACTCCTACGAGCAGTACTTC TRBJ2-7 - once TRBV6-5
CASSYLTGSSYEQYF TGTGCCAGCAGTTACTTAACCGGGAGCTCCTACGAGCAGTACTTC TRBJ2-7 - few TRBV6-2/TRBV6-3
CASSISGESYEQYF TGTGCCAGTAGTATCTCGGGAGAATCCTACGAGCAGTACTTC TRBJ2-7 - - TRBV19
CASSYGPRVTDTQYF TGTGCCAGCAGTTACGGCCCCAGGGTGACAGATACGCAGTATTTT TRBJ2-3 - - TRBV6-2/TRBV6-3
CASSPLTGEYEQYF TGCGCCAGCAGCCCCTTGACAGGGGAGTACGAGCAGTACTTC TRBJ2-7 TRBD1 - TRBV5-1
CASSLGRREEKLFF TGTGCCAGCAGCTTGGGACGGCGGGAGGAAAAACTGTTTTTT TRBJ1-4 - - TRBV5-4
CASSPLEGASYEQYF TGTGCCAGCTCACCATTAGAGGGGGCCTCCTACGAGCAGTACTTC TRBJ2-7 TRBD1 - TRBV18
CASSLGRWNTGELFF TGTGCCAGCAGCTTGGGGAGGTGGAACACCGGGGAGCTGTTTTTT TRBJ2-2 - once TRBV5-4
CASSDLGLAGVRKTQYF TGCGCCAGCAGTGATCTCGGACTAGCGGGAGTCAGGAAGACCCAGTACTTC TRBJ2-5 TRBD2 once TRBV10-1
CASSYSRPGRNEQFF TGTGCCAGCAGTTACTCGAGGCCCGGGAGGAATGAGCAGTTCTTC TRBJ2-1 TRBD2 - TRBV6-5
CASSSGQVTYEQYF TGTGCCAGCAGTTCAGGACAGGTTACCTACGAGCAGTACTTC TRBJ2-7 TRBD1 - TRBV27
CASSVRTGNYNEQFF TGTGCCAGCAGCGTAAGAACGGGTAACTACAATGAGCAGTTCTTC TRBJ2-1 - - TRBV9
CASTTTVNSPLHF TGTGCCAGCACCACGACAGTAAATTCACCCCTCCACTTT TRBJ1-6 - - TRBV2
CASSLRIAGVETQYF TGTGCCAGCAGCCTGAGAATAGCGGGAGTTGAGACCCAGTACTTC TRBJ2-5 TRBD2 - TRBV7-8
CASEEVRGNTEAFF TGTGCCAGTGAGGAGGTCAGGGGGAACACTGAAGCTTTCTTT TRBJ1-1 - - TRBV19
CASSVVQGRGTEAFF TGTGCCAGCAGCGTAGTACAGGGGCGGGGCACTGAAGCTTTCTTT TRBJ1-1 TRBD1 - TRBV9
CASSTVGVVEQYF TGTGCCAGCAGTACAGTAGGGGTTGTCGAGCAGTACTTC TRBJ2-7 - few TRBV2
CASSLDRVNTEAFF TGTGCCAGCAGTCTCGACAGGGTGAACACTGAAGCTTTCTTT TRBJ1-1 TRBD1 - TRBV6-5
CATLQGIGELFF TGTGCCACCCTACAGGGAATCGGGGAGCTGTTTTTT TRBJ2-2 - - TRBV24-1
CASSLPGTEITGELFF TGTGCCAGCAGCCTACCTGGGACAGAAATCACCGGGGAGCTGTTTTTT TRBJ2-2 TRBD1 few TRBV5-4
CASSPDTSYEQYF TGTGCCAGCTCACCTGACACCTCCTACGAGCAGTACTTC TRBJ2-7 - - TRBV18
CASSFYAGGSRTEAFF TGTGCCAGCAGCTTTTACGCAGGGGGCTCTAGAACTGAAGCTTTCTTT TRBJ1-1 TRBD1 - TRBV5-6
CAISPLLGQNYEQYF TGTGCCATCAGTCCTCTTCTGGGACAGAACTACGAGCAGTACTTC TRBJ2-7 TRBD1 - TRBV10-3
CASSLVGDFLTDTQYF TGCGCCAGCAGCTTGGTGGGGGACTTTCTCACAGATACGCAGTATTTT TRBJ2-3 - - TRBV5-1
CASSLGVGNQPQHF TGTGCCAGCAGCTTAGGAGTGGGCAATCAGCCCCAGCATTTT TRBJ1-5 - - TRBV7-9
CAISEADRGRGMNTEAFF TGTGCCATCAGTGAAGCCGACAGGGGGCGCGGGATGAACACTGAAGCTTTCTTT TRBJ1-1 TRBD1 - TRBV10-3
CASKGEREVSDTQYF TGTGCCAGCAAAGGCGAGCGGGAGGTATCAGATACGCAGTATTTT TRBJ2-3 TRBD2 once TRBV2
CASSSTSGVYNEQFF TGTGCCAGCAGCTCGACTAGCGGGGTCTACAATGAGCAGTTCTTC TRBJ2-1 TRBD2 - TRBV7-2
CASSRDSLGQYF TGTGCCAGCAGCAGGGACAGTCTTGGACAGTACTTC TRBJ2-7 TRBD1 - TRBV11-2
CATSREAAGSTDTQYF TGTGCCACCAGCAGAGAGGCTGCGGGGAGCACAGATACGCAGTATTTT TRBJ2-3 - - TRBV15
CASSPGTGDPDTQYF TGTGCCAGCTCACCTGGGACAGGGGATCCAGATACGCAGTATTTT TRBJ2-3 TRBD1 - TRBV18
CASSPTGYEGYTF TGTGCCAGCAGCCCGACAGGGTATGAAGGCTACACCTTC TRBJ1-2 TRBD1 - TRBV7-2
CAISAGQGYGYTF TGTGCCATCAGTGCGGGGCAGGGGTATGGCTACACCTTC TRBJ1-2 - once TRBV10-3
CASSPSPGQNSYEQYF TGTGCCAGCAGCCCAAGCCCGGGACAGAACTCCTACGAGCAGTACTTC TRBJ2-7 TRBD1 - TRBV3-1/TRBV3-2
CASSRDSYEQYF TGTGCCAGCAGTCGGGACTCCTACGAGCAGTACTTC TRBJ2-7 - - TRBV6-5
CASSPSGGAVSEQYF TGTGCCAGCAGCCCCTCTGGGGGCGCCGTTTCCGAGCAGTACTTC TRBJ2-7 - few TRBV7-2
CASSLSGPLPGTQYF TGTGCCAGCAGTTTAAGCGGGCCCCTGCCAGGTACGCAGTATTTT TRBJ2-3 - - TRBV27
CASSVGGETYEQYF TGTGCCAGCAGCGTAGGGGGGGAAACCTACGAGCAGTACTTC TRBJ2-7 - - TRBV9
CASSRNRGYTEAFF TGTGCCAGCTCACGAAACAGGGGTTACACTGAAGCTTTCTTT TRBJ1-1 TRBD1 - TRBV18